A selection of T cell receptor beta chains follows, all from one sample in a study of identical twins. TCRdb redid the calling of the 5' RACE reads with MiXCR, one entry per CDR3 protein. Of 300,000 to 350,000 distinct CDR3 sequences listed, roughly an eighth are singletons. These sequences were also reported in another study, on yellow fever vaccine responses in identical twins.

Sequenced input: CD8+ T cells sorted from blood. These receptor sequences come from a woman younger than 30 in good health. CDR3s include the opening cysteine and the closing phenylalanine or tryptophan. The order of the fields is V gene, clone size, J gene, D gene, CDR3 DNA, CDR3 protein. D genes are given only for firm matches. Only part of the rows carry a size: once, few, many, or a class if the clone is expanded.

TRBV27	many	TRBJ2-3	NA	TGTGCCAGCAGGAGGAGGGGACGAGGGACAGATACGCAGTATTTT	CASRRRGRGTDTQYF
TRBV4-1	many	TRBJ2-1	TRBD2	TGCGCCAGCAGCCGAGCGGGGGGGACAATCAATGAGCAGTTCTTC	CASSRAGGTINEQFF
TRBV11-2	few	TRBJ2-1	TRBD2	TGTGCCAGCAGCTCACCGCGGGGGGTCCACGAGAATGAGCAGTTCTTC	CASSSPRGVHENEQFF
TRBV28	NA	TRBJ2-1	TRBD2	TGTGCCAGCAGTAACAAAGATAGCGGGATATCGGGGAATGAGCAGTTCTTC	CASSNKDSGISGNEQFF
TRBV19	NA	TRBJ2-3	NA	TGTGCCAGTAGTACGGCTCTCACAGATACGCAGTATTTT	CASSTALTDTQYF
TRBV2	many	TRBJ2-4	NA	TGTGCCAGCAGTGAAACATCGGCGGGAGCCAAAAACATTCAGTACTTC	CASSETSAGAKNIQYF
TRBV9	many	TRBJ2-3	NA	TGTGCCAGCAGCCTTAGCGGCCCGCACACAGATACGCAGTATTTT	CASSLSGPHTDTQYF
TRBV23-1	NA	TRBJ2-3	NA	TGCGCCAACCCTCGGGCCGACCCCTCCGATACGCAGTATTTT	CANPRADPSDTQYF
TRBV7-9	NA	TRBJ1-1	NA	TGTGCCAGCAGCGACACAATGAACACTGAAGCTTTCTTT	CASSDTMNTEAFF
TRBV7-9	many	TRBJ2-1	NA	TGTGCCAGCAGCTTAGCGGGGGGTCTCTCCTACAATGAGCAGTTCTTC	CASSLAGGLSYNEQFF
TRBV2	few	TRBJ1-2	TRBD1	TGTGCCAGCAGTGAAGCAGGAGACAGGGTTACTACTACCTACTATGGCTACACCTTC	CASSEAGDRVTTTYYGYTF
TRBV29-1	many	TRBJ2-7	NA	TGCAGCGTTGAAGTTACGCGGGACACCAGCTCCTACGAGCAGTACTTC	CSVEVTRDTSSYEQYF
TRBV28	NA	TRBJ2-1	TRBD1	TGTGCCATCCGGGGACAGACCTCCTACAATGAGCAGTTCTTC	CAIRGQTSYNEQFF
TRBV11-2	NA	TRBJ1-1	NA	TGTGCCAGCAGCTTAGAGGGGGGTGGGGGGTACACTGAAGCTTTCTTT	CASSLEGGGGYTEAFF
TRBV10-3	NA	TRBJ2-5	TRBD2	TGTGCCATCAGTGAGTCGGTACTAGCGGGGCAAGAGACCCAGTACTTC	CAISESVLAGQETQYF
TRBV25-1	NA	TRBJ1-6	NA	TGTGCCAGCAGTCACAGAGGCGACTCACCCCTCCACTTT	CASSHRGDSPLHF
TRBV6-1	few	TRBJ2-5	TRBD2	TGTGCCAGCACCCAATCACTAGCGGGGGGACGAGAGACCCAGTACTTC	CASTQSLAGGRETQYF
TRBV5-5	many	TRBJ2-1	NA	TGTGCCAGCAGCTTGGGGGGGCCCGGTATGGACTACAATGAGCAGTTCTTC	CASSLGGPGMDYNEQFF
TRBV3-1	many	TRBJ2-1	NA	TGTGCCAGCAGCCAAGACTACAGCTCCTACAATGAGCAGTTCTTC	CASSQDYSSYNEQFF
TRBV20-1	NA	TRBJ1-1	NA	TGCAGTGCTAGAGAGAGGACAGTCACTGAAGCTTTCTTT	CSARERTVTEAFF
TRBV7-6	few	TRBJ2-3	NA	TGTGCCAGCAGCTTAGTTCTTCGGGGCAGCACAGATACGCAGTATTTT	CASSLVLRGSTDTQYF
TRBV19	NA	TRBJ2-1	TRBD1	TGTGCCAGTAGCCGACAGGGAGAGTACAATGAGCAGTTCTTC	CASSRQGEYNEQFF
TRBV7-2	NA	TRBJ2-7	NA	TGTGCCAGCAGCTTAGGCATGCGTTCCTACGAGCAGTACTTC	CASSLGMRSYEQYF
TRBV27	NA	TRBJ2-1	NA	TGTGCCAGCGGACTATCGTCTCCGCCCCACAATGAGCAGTTCTTC	CASGLSSPPHNEQFF
TRBV10-3	few	TRBJ1-4	NA	TGTGCCCCCAACAGTCGGGGCCCAATTGAAAAACTGTTTTTT	CAPNSRGPIEKLFF
TRBV4-1	few	TRBJ2-3	NA	TGCGCCAGCAGCCAAGAGGGGGCGCGGGGCACAGATACGCAGTATTTT	CASSQEGARGTDTQYF
TRBV12-3/TRBV12-4	many	TRBJ2-1	TRBD1	TGTGCCAGCATTCCTACGGGACAGGGGTATAGTGAGCAGTTCTTC	CASIPTGQGYSEQFF
TRBV3-1	many	TRBJ2-5	NA	TGTGCCAGCAGCCAAGAATCAGGGCGGGAGACCCAGTACTTC	CASSQESGRETQYF
TRBV7-9	NA	TRBJ2-1	TRBD1	TGTGCCAGCAACATGGGACAGTCCACCTACAATGAGCAGTTCTTC	CASNMGQSTYNEQFF
TRBV29-1	many	TRBJ2-1	TRBD1	TGCAGCGTACGGAAGGACAGGCCTCTTGACAATGAGCAGTTCTTC	CSVRKDRPLDNEQFF
TRBV13	many	TRBJ2-4	NA	TGTGCCAGCAGCTTAGAATCTAGCGTTGGCATTCAGTACTTC	CASSLESSVGIQYF
TRBV28	few	TRBJ1-3	NA	TGTGCCAGCAAGAACCAAGGGCAGCTCATCTCTGGAAACACCATATATTTT	CASKNQGQLISGNTIYF
TRBV5-4	NA	TRBJ2-7	NA	TGTGCCAGCAGCTTGGGGGCAGTCGCCTACGAGCAGTACTTC	CASSLGAVAYEQYF
TRBV28	many	TRBJ2-2	NA	TGTGCCAGCAGTCCCCCAGGGGAGAACACCGGGGAGCTGTTTTTT	CASSPPGENTGELFF
TRBV6-1	NA	TRBJ2-7	TRBD2	TGTGCCAGCAATCCGAAGCTAGCGGGAGGACCCTACGAGCAGTACTTC	CASNPKLAGGPYEQYF
TRBV5-6	few	TRBJ1-2	NA	TGTGCCAGCAGCTTGGGTCTTGATGGCTACACCTTC	CASSLGLDGYTF
TRBV6-2/TRBV6-3	NA	TRBJ2-7	TRBD1	TGTGCCAGCAGTTACCGGACAGGGAGGAACGAGCAGTACTTC	CASSYRTGRNEQYF
TRBV13	few	TRBJ2-1	TRBD2	TGTGCCAGCAGCTTAGGTGGGACTAGTCGTACTGCGCAGTTCTTC	CASSLGGTSRTAQFF
TRBV2	NA	TRBJ2-1	NA	TGTGCCAGCAGTGAAGGGGTGGGGACTCCGAGTACCAATGAGCAGTTCTTC	CASSEGVGTPSTNEQFF
TRBV4-2	NA	TRBJ2-3	TRBD2	TGTGCCAGCAGCATAAAAGAATCCTTCCTTGAAGCGGGGGCCCTGCGGGATACGCAGTATTTT	CASSIKESFLEAGALRDTQYF
TRBV5-1	many	TRBJ2-1	TRBD2	TGCGCCAGCAGCCAGGGACTAGCGGGAGTTAGTGACAATGAGCAGTTCTTC	CASSQGLAGVSDNEQFF
TRBV25-1	NA	TRBJ2-1	TRBD1	TGTGCCAGCAGTGGGGACAGGGGTCTCTACAATGAGCAGTTCTTC	CASSGDRGLYNEQFF
TRBV6-5	NA	TRBJ1-1	NA	TGTGCCAGCAGTTACGGTCTCGGCAGGGTGATTTCGGGCACTGAAGCTTTCTTT	CASSYGLGRVISGTEAFF
TRBV2	few	TRBJ2-7	NA	TGTGCCAGCAGCGGCGGGGTCGACTACGAGCAGTACTTC	CASSGGVDYEQYF
TRBV7-8	many	TRBJ2-7	NA	TGTGCCAGCAGCTTATTCGGTGGAGACGGGAGTACTTACGAGCAGTACTTC	CASSLFGGDGSTYEQYF
TRBV7-9	NA	TRBJ2-2	TRBD2	TGTGCCAGCAGCACAACGGGAGGGCCGCACACCGGGGAGCTGTTTTTT	CASSTTGGPHTGELFF
TRBV28	many	TRBJ1-1	NA	TGTGCCAGCAGTTTATACAAGAACACTGAAGCTTTCTTT	CASSLYKNTEAFF
TRBV5-6	NA	TRBJ1-2	NA	TGTGCCAGCAGCTTGGGGGTACGAGACACCTATAGGGCTGGCTACACCTTC	CASSLGVRDTYRAGYTF
TRBV27	few	TRBJ2-3	NA	TGTGCCAGCAGTTTGGTGAGGACCACAGATACGCAGTATTTT	CASSLVRTTDTQYF
TRBV7-9	NA	TRBJ2-5	TRBD2	TGTGCCAGCAGCTCAAAAGCCGGGACTAGCAGAGAGACCCAGTACTTC	CASSSKAGTSRETQYF
TRBV29-1	few	TRBJ2-1	NA	TGCAGCGCCCAACCCCCGGACTGGTACAATGAGCAGTTCTTC	CSAQPPDWYNEQFF
TRBV6-5	few	TRBJ1-1	NA	TGTGCCAGCAGTTACCCACAAGCTTTCTTT	CASSYPQAFF